The clone carrying this T cell receptor (beta chain) was recorded at least ten times. What it binds is not known. TCRdb reanalysed the 5' RACE reads using MiXCR and keeps one entry per CDR3 protein. The data hold approximately 16,000 distinct CDR3 sequences, with less than 25% observed a single time. The CDR3 is 14 residues long. The germline V and J ends were trimmed by 6 bases and 3 bases, with 15 bases remaining between them. CDR1 is MNHNS, CDR2 SASEGT, per germline. The sample comes from a study of neurological immune-mediated disorders. Study-wide results and limits: Across subjects, expanded clones had no CDR3 amino acid sequences in common, pointing to private repertoires in all groups.

The gene calls are TRBV6-1 and TRBJ2-7; possibly TRBD2 for D (6 bases). This sequence originates from a man between 50 and 59 years old in good health. The sample consisted of PBMCs. The CDR3 loop is CASSPNGGRYEQYF. CDR3 in DNA: TGTGCCAGCAGCCCAAACGGGGGACGCTACGAGCAGTACTTC.